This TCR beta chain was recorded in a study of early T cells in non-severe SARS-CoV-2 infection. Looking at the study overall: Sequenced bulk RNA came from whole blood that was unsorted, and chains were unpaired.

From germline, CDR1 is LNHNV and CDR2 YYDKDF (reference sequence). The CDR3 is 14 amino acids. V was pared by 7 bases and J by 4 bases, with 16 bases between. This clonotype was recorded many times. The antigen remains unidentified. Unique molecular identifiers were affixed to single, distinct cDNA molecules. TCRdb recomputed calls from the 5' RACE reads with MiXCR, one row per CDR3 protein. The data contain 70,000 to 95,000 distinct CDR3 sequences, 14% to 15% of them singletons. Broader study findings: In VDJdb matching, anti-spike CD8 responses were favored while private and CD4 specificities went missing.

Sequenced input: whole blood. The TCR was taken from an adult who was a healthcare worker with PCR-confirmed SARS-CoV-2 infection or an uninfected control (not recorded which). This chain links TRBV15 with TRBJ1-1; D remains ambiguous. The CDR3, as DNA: TGTGCCACCACAGGACGAGCCCTGATCACTGAAGCTTTCTTT. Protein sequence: CATTGRALITEAFF.